This T cell receptor beta chain was sequenced during a study of cytomegalovirus exposure and HLA in healthy donors. Note on this clone: Its antigen is currently unknown.

The CDR3 totals 15 residues. V was trimmed by 4 bases and J by 1 base, leaving 13 bases between them. Germline values: CDR1 SEHNR, CDR2 FQNEAQ (reference sequence). The PCR was carried out with 60 Vbeta primers and 13 Jbeta primers. TCRdb's table, derived via immunoSEQ multiplex PCR, lists solely in-frame clones and lacks some. The data hold over 80,000 clones, with roughly 76% observed a single time. Study-wide points: An analysis was carried out later, and it reportedly showed fewer N-insertions in an Asian-associated ancestry cluster than the approximately 700-donor mean. There were some V segments, including TRBV6-2 and TRBV6-3, excluded as indistinguishable. In a later analysis, TCR association rates varied by HLA locus: DRB1 most, HLA-C fewest.

The sequencing sample was made of PBMCs. The chain combines TRBV7-9 with TRBJ1-1; TRBD1 might be the D (5 bases). This sequence was found in a man aged 35 to 55 in good health and CMV-seronegative. This chain's CDR3 is CASSSPSGGNTEAFF. The CDR3 DNA is TGTGCCAGCAGCTCCCCCTCCGGGGGGAACACTGAAGCTTTCTTT.